A selection of T cell receptor beta chains follows, all from one sample in a study of PD-1 blockade in classical Hodgkin lymphoma. TCRdb keeps only in-frame clones here, not all; method: immunoSEQ multiplex PCR. This table has 20,000 to 25,000 clones, 90% to 95% appearing once. The sample comprised CD4+ T cells from blood. These receptors originate from a human donor with classical Hodgkin lymphoma. CDR3s include the opening cysteine and the closing phenylalanine or tryptophan. D genes are given only for firm matches. Size values are once, few and many counts, or a class for expanded clones, and some rows have none.

j_call d_call clone_size v_call cdr3_nt cdr3_aa
TRBJ1-1 NA once TRBV6-5 TGTGCCAGCAGTTCCTTTTCAGTGGCTTTCTTT CASSSFSVAFF
TRBJ2-7 NA NA TRBV5-6 TGTGCCAGCAGCTTACTAGAAAGCTACGAGCAGTACTTC CASSLLESYEQYF
TRBJ1-1 NA NA TRBV5-4 TGTGCCAGCAGCCCCCAGACCCGGGGGCTCAGGAACACTGAAGCTTTCTTT CASSPQTRGLRNTEAFF
TRBJ1-1 TRBD1 NA TRBV28 TGTGCCAGCAGGGAAACTACAGGGGACATCATGAACACTGAAGCTTTCTTT CASRETTGDIMNTEAFF
TRBJ1-2 TRBD1 NA TRBV7-2 TGTGCCAGCAGCTTAGTCTGGCAGGGGGCCGATGGCTACACCTTC CASSLVWQGADGYTF
TRBJ1-2 NA NA TRBV5-4 TGTGCCAGCAGCTTGGTTTCCGAGCTCTATGGCTACACCTTC CASSLVSELYGYTF
TRBJ2-5 TRBD2 NA TRBV28 TGTGCCAGCAGTCTTGGGGGGAGGGTCCAAAAGACCCAGTACTTC CASSLGGRVQKTQYF
TRBJ2-2 NA NA TRBV5-1 TGCGCCAGCAGCTTCCAGCTGAACACCGGGGAGCTGTTTTTT CASSFQLNTGELFF
TRBJ2-5 NA NA TRBV18 TGTGCCAGCTCACCTGGAGGGGTCACAGTAGAAAAGACCCAGTACTTC CASSPGGVTVEKTQYF
TRBJ2-5 NA NA TRBV5-1 TGCGCCAGCAGTCCTTTCCTCCAAGAGACCCAGTACTTC CASSPFLQETQYF
TRBJ1-5 NA NA TRBV4-3 TGCGCCAGCAGCCAAGATTCCGGGGGCAATCAGCCCCAGCATTTT CASSQDSGGNQPQHF
TRBJ1-5 NA NA TRBV7-2 TGTGCCAGCAGCTCTCAGGGAATCGTCAATCAGCCCCAGCATTTT CASSSQGIVNQPQHF
TRBJ1-2 TRBD1 NA TRBV7-9 TGTGCCAGCACTCTGGACAGGTTGGGGTATGGCTACACCTTC CASTLDRLGYGYTF
TRBJ1-5 NA NA TRBV5-1 TGCGCCAGCAGCTTGTCACCCAATAGCAATCAGCCCCAGCATTTT CASSLSPNSNQPQHF
TRBJ1-3 NA NA TRBV6-6 TGTGCCAGCAGTTATCGAGTCCTGAGATCTGGAAACACCATATATTTT CASSYRVLRSGNTIYF
TRBJ1-2 TRBD1 NA TRBV5-5 TGTGCCAGCAGCCAGGGACAGGGAGTCGGCTACACCTTC CASSQGQGVGYTF
TRBJ2-5 NA NA TRBV5-1 TGCGCCAGCAGCTTGGAATATCGGGAGACCCAGTACTTC CASSLEYRETQYF
TRBJ2-5 NA NA TRBV27 TGTGCCAGCAGACTAAAAGCTGGGCTGGAGACCCAGTACTTC CASRLKAGLETQYF
TRBJ1-1 TRBD1 once TRBV27 TGTGCCAGCAGTTTAAAGGGACAGAGGATTTTGAACACTGAAGCTTTCTTT CASSLKGQRILNTEAFF
TRBJ1-5 NA NA TRBV7-8 TGTGCCAGCAGCTTAGAAACCGGGGGGGTGGGCAATCAGCCCCAGCATTTT CASSLETGGVGNQPQHF
TRBJ2-1 NA NA TRBV30 TGTGCCTGGAGTTCCTTGGGCTACAATGAGCAGTTCTTC CAWSSLGYNEQFF
TRBJ2-1 TRBD2 NA TRBV30 TGTGCCTGGAGTCAAAGCCGGGGCAGCGGGAGTTATGATGAGCAGTTCTTC CAWSQSRGSGSYDEQFF
TRBJ1-1 NA few TRBV20-1 TGCAGTGCCATAGGGGGAAGTGGAGCTTTCTTT CSAIGGSGAFF
TRBJ2-5 NA NA TRBV9 TGTGCCAGCAGCGTGAGGTTTGGGGAGACCCAGTACTTC CASSVRFGETQYF
TRBJ1-1 NA NA TRBV30 TGTGCCTGGACCGCAAAGGGCGGAGGCACTGAAGCTTTCTTT CAWTAKGGGTEAFF
TRBJ2-2 NA NA TRBV11-1 TGTGCCAGCAGCTTATCGGAGAACACCGGGGAGCTGTTTTTT CASSLSENTGELFF
TRBJ2-2 NA NA TRBV6-1 TGTGCCAGCAGTGTTCGTAGGCTGAACACCGGGGAGCTGTTTTTT CASSVRRLNTGELFF
TRBJ2-5 TRBD2 NA TRBV28 TGTGCCAGCAGTGAATTACGGGGGGGCAAAGAGACCCAGTACTTC CASSELRGGKETQYF
TRBJ2-3 NA NA TRBV11-2 TGTGCCAGCAGCTCCCGCCCCGCAGATACGCAGTATTTT CASSSRPADTQYF
TRBJ2-5 NA few TRBV2 TGTGCCAGCGCGGGGTGGGAGACCCAGTACTTC CASAGWETQYF
TRBJ2-3 TRBD2 NA TRBV7-9 TGTGCCAGCAGCTTAGTAATAGCGGGGGGGAATACGCAGTATTTT CASSLVIAGGNTQYF
TRBJ2-1 NA NA TRBV4-1 TGCGCCAGCAGCCAAGATCTTCGGCAGGGAGTACACATGGGTGAGCAGTTCTTC CASSQDLRQGVHMGEQFF
TRBJ2-3 NA NA TRBV7-9 TGTGCCTCCAGCGGCTCCCTGAACACAGATACGCAGTATTTT CASSGSLNTDTQYF
TRBJ2-2 NA NA TRBV27 TGTGCCAGCAGTTTAACAGGCGCGAACACCGGGGAGCTGTTTTTT CASSLTGANTGELFF
TRBJ2-6 NA NA TRBV4-1 TGCGCCAGCAGCCAAGGTGGCAGGGGTCGCTCTGGGGCCAACGTCCTGACTTTC CASSQGGRGRSGANVLTF
TRBJ2-1 NA NA TRBV19 TGTGCCAGTAGTATAGGCAATGAGCAGTTCTTC CASSIGNEQFF
TRBJ2-7 NA NA TRBV27 TGTGCCAGCAGTTCACAACCCCAGGGTCTGGACGAGCAGTACTTC CASSSQPQGLDEQYF
TRBJ2-3 NA NA TRBV9 TGTGCCAGCAGCGTATCCACAGATACGCAGTATTTT CASSVSTDTQYF
TRBJ1-6 NA NA TRBV27 TGTGCCAGCAGTACAGGGTTTAATGGTTCACCCCTCCACTTT CASSTGFNGSPLHF
TRBJ2-1 NA NA TRBV29-1 TGCAGCGTTGAGGCTTTTAGGGATGAGCAGTTCTTC CSVEAFRDEQFF
TRBJ1-1 NA NA TRBV7-9 TGTGCCAGCAGTCGAGGTGACGGCACTGAAGCTTTCTTT CASSRGDGTEAFF
TRBJ1-4 TRBD1 NA TRBV28 TGTGCCGGACAGGACAGGGTTAATGAAAAACTGTTTTTT CAGQDRVNEKLFF
TRBJ2-3 NA once TRBV5-1 TGCGCCAGCAGCCTACGTGAACAGGGAGGGGGTACGCAGTATTTT CASSLREQGGGTQYF
TRBJ2-3 TRBD2 NA TRBV11-3 TGTGCCAGCAGCTTAGGGGGCGGGAGCCCCTCACCACACGCAGATACGCAGTATTTT CASSLGGGSPSPHADTQYF
TRBJ1-5 NA NA TRBV6-1 TGTGCCAGCAGTGAAGAAGTGGCACCCCTTGTGAAGCCCCAGCATTTT CASSEEVAPLVKPQHF
TRBJ2-2 NA NA TRBV4-1 TGCGCCAGCAGACTTACGGCCTTGCCCACTGGGGAGCTGTTTTTT CASRLTALPTGELFF
TRBJ2-3 NA few TRBV5-1 TGCGCCAGCAGCTTGGAAAGTGATAAGGATACGCAGTATTTT CASSLESDKDTQYF
TRBJ2-7 TRBD1 NA TRBV19 TGTGCCAGTAGTATACCAAGACAGGGGATCTACGAGCAGTACTTC CASSIPRQGIYEQYF
TRBJ2-1 NA NA TRBV29-1 TGCAGCGTTGGAGGACAGAACGGAGGTCTTGAGCAGTTCTTC CSVGGQNGGLEQFF
TRBJ2-3 TRBD2 NA TRBV5-8 TGTGCCAGCAGCTTTTTAACGGGAGGAGGTACAGATACGCAGTATTTT CASSFLTGGGTDTQYF
TRBJ2-7 NA NA TRBV6-5 TGTGCCAGCAGTCCACGAACCTACGAGCAGTACTTC CASSPRTYEQYF
TRBJ2-2 TRBD1 NA TRBV4-1 TGCGCCAGCAGCCACGGGGCAGGGGGACGCACCGGGGAGCTGTTTTTT CASSHGAGGRTGELFF
TRBJ2-1 TRBD1 NA TRBV2 TGTGCCAGCAGTGAATCGCCCTGGGCCTCCGGGACAGGGGGTCACAATGAGCAGTTCTTC CASSESPWASGTGGHNEQFF